Detailed here is one TCR beta chain. Its antigen is unidentified. The CDR3 has 19 amino acids. Germline assignment: CDR1 MNHEY and CDR2 SVGEGT. After removal of 2 bases from V and 7 bases from J, the junction contained 19 bases not matched to a gene. The treatment was: approximately nine-day PBMC culture with coronavirus spike peptide pools or control peptides (ViraFEST assay). These data belong to a study of vaccination and CD4 T cells after COVID-19. Findings and caveats of the study: SARS-CoV-2-reactive clonotypes rose nonsignificantly, with the median going from approximately 21 to 38.

The Oncomine TCR Beta short-read assay sequenced DNA from cultured CD4+ T cells. It was from cultured CD4+ T cells that genomic DNA was extracted. Each CDR3 protein is one row after TCRdb ran MiXCR on the PCR reads. The sample holds approximately 13,000 distinct CDR3 sequences; roughly half are singletons and the top ten take 16%. Sequenced input: CD4+ T cells from blood, cultured in vitro. The rearrangement links TRBV6-2 or TRBV6-3 to TRBJ2-7; 11 bases line up with TRBD2. This receptor was taken from a human donor who had recovered from COVID-19. As DNA, the CDR3 is TGTGCCAGCAGTTACCGCACTGGGCTAGCGGGAGGAGGGTCTACGGAGCAGTACTTC. It is translated as CASSYRTGLAGGGSTEQYF.